One and the same sample provided the 22 T cell receptor beta chains below, sequenced in a study of identical twins. TCRdb ran MiXCR on the 5' RACE reads and lists one entry per CDR3 protein. The table lists about 450,000 distinct CDR3 sequences, about 18% of them singletons. The specimen was naive T cells sorted from blood. The receptors originated from a man aged 50-60 years in good health.

This clonotype was observed many times. V usage is TRBV4-1 and J usage is TRBJ1-5; possibly TRBD1 for D (5 bases). V lost 1 base to trimming and J lost 11 bases, with 18 bases between them. The CDR3 is 15 amino acids. CDR1 and CDR2 (germline): MGHRA, YSYEKL. CDR3 DNA sequence: TGCGCCAGCAGCCAAGTCGGGCAGGGAGGTATGGCCCAGCATTTT. Amino acids: CASSQVGQGGMAQHF.

This clonotype was observed many times. The CDR3 region has the DNA TGTGCCACCCGGGACAGGGGGCTAGGGGAGCAGTACTTC. Translating it yields CATRDRGLGEQYF. V and J are TRBV27 and TRBJ2-7, with 12 bases lining up with TRBD1. V dropped 10 bases and J dropped 7; count of bases not matched to a gene: 8. Germline V lookup: CDR1 MNHEY, CDR2 SMNVEV (reference sequence). CDR3 length: 13 amino acids.

This sequence joins TRBV4-1 and TRBJ1-2; D is unclear. The CDR3 sequence is 13 residues long. CDR1 MGHRA and CDR2 YSYEKL come from the germline V gene. V was trimmed by 0 bases and J by 3 bases, leaving 5 bases between them. DNA of the CDR3: TGCGCCAGCAGCCAAGATTCAGACTATGGCTACACCTTC. Translating gives CASSQDSDYGYTF.

The sample holds many counts of this clonotype. This chain uses TRBV7-2 with TRBJ1-4; D call uncertain. Germline-derived CDR1 and CDR2 are SGHTA and FQGNSA. Trimming cost V 5 bases and J 8 bases, with 24 bases left between them. The CDR3 is made up of 17 amino acids. The CDR3 nucleotides are TGTGCCAGCAGCCAGAGTCCCTTCGGGCTGACTGGGGAAAAACTGTTTTTT. Translating it yields CASSQSPFGLTGEKLFF.

V is TRBV3-1 and J is TRBJ2-5; TRBD2 might be the D (6 bases). V gave up 7 bases and J gave up 5 bases, with 20 bases separating them. Germline assignment: CDR1 LGHDT and CDR2 YNNKEL (reference sequence). The CDR3 runs 15 residues. Here the CDR3 DNA reads TGTGCCAGCACCAAAGGGGCGGGAAGTTTTGAGACCCAGTACTTC. Encoded protein: CASTKGAGSFETQYF.

This rearrangement joins TRBV28 to TRBJ2-5, with a tentative D call TRBD2 (7 bases). Germline assignment: CDR1 MDHEN and CDR2 SYDVKM. The V gene lost 5 bases and the J gene lost 2 bases, with 18 bases spanning the gap. The CDR3 runs to 16 residues. The CDR3: CASSLRGARGQETQYF. The CDR3 DNA reads TGTGCCAGCAGTCTACGGGGGGCTCGGGGTCAAGAGACCCAGTACTTC.

The sample holds a few counts of this clonotype. This chain joins TRBV4-2 and TRBJ2-3; 7 bases line up with TRBD2. Trimming cost V 4 bases and J 0 bases; bases outside gene matches: 7. This CDR3 is built from 16 residues. In germline, CDR1 is LGHNA, CDR2 YNFKEQ. CDR3: CASSRGEGHSTDTQYF. In nucleotides, the CDR3 is TGTGCCAGCAGCCGGGGGGAGGGCCACAGCACAGATACGCAGTATTTT.

About this clonotype: Relative to the germline gene, one junction end is altered; a read error may explain this. The chain couples TRBV10-3 to TRBJ2-1, with 8 nucleotides matching TRBD2. The CDR3 length is 17 residues. Germline V gives CDR1 ENHRY, CDR2 SYGVKD. CDR3: CASSQTTGSGIYNEQFF. CDR3 bases: TGTGCCAGCAGTCAGACGACTGGTAGCGGGATATACAATGAGCAGTTCTTC.

The rearrangement uses TRBV7-6 and TRBJ2-3; TRBD2 agrees at 9 bases. The CDR3 has 20 amino acids. V dropped 5 bases and J dropped 2; count of bases not matched to a gene: 20. CDR1 and CDR2 (germline): SGHVS, FNYEAQ. This CDR3 reads CASSPGLLGAGGPDTDTQYF. CDR3 DNA: TGTGCCAGCAGCCCTGGCCTTTTAGGAGCGGGGGGCCCGGACACAGATACGCAGTATTTT.

The sample holds many counts of this clonotype. The chain combines TRBV27 with TRBJ2-7; D remains unclear. Germline V gene sequence: CDR1 MNHEY, CDR2 SMNVEV (reference sequence). The CDR3 runs to 13 residues. With 5 bases removed from V and 0 bases from J, the gap between germline ends came to 8 bases. The CDR3 loop reads CASSLTYSYEQYF. The CDR3 DNA follows: TGTGCCAGCAGTCTCACCTACTCCTACGAGCAGTACTTC.

This clonotype has a handful of counts. The chain couples TRBV3-1 to TRBJ1-2; no clear D gene. V lost 6 bases and J lost 4, with 12 bases in between. The germline V gene has CDR1 LGHDT and CDR2 YNNKEL (reference sequence). The CDR3 spans 13 residues. CDR3 residues: CASSLKAAYGYTF. The CDR3 DNA reads TGTGCCAGCAGTCTAAAGGCAGCCTATGGCTACACCTTC.

This clonotype showed up many times. The rearrangement uses TRBV20-1 and TRBJ2-7; tentative D call: TRBD2 (5 bases). Trimming removed 0 bases at V and 12 bases at J, with 9 bases between. The germline gives CDR1 DFQATT, CDR2 SNEGSKA (reference sequence). The CDR3 is 10 amino acids. CDR3 region: CSARDVGMYF. CDR3 DNA sequence: TGCAGTGCTAGAGATGTCGGGATGTACTTC.

This chain links TRBV12-3 or TRBV12-4 with TRBJ1-2; D gene unclear. V dropped 5 bases and J dropped 8 bases, with 18 bases sitting between them. The CDR3 loop spans 14 amino acids. DNA for the CDR3: TGTGCCAGCAGTCGTCAAGCCGGGCCTTGGGGCTACACCTTC. Translation gives CASSRQAGPWGYTF.

The V call is TRBV7-8, the J call TRBJ2-7, with 8 nucleotides matching TRBD1. V lost 8 bases and J lost 7; bases outside the gene matches: 10. Germline V gene sequence: CDR1 SGHVS, CDR2 FQNEAQ. This CDR3 spans 13 amino acids. The CDR3 is CASGGQGAWEQYF. The CDR3 DNA follows: TGTGCCAGCGGGGGTCAGGGGGCGTGGGAGCAGTACTTC.

The rearrangement joins TRBV6-2 or TRBV6-3 to TRBJ1-2, with D possibly matching TRBD1 (6 bases). Trimming shortened V by 7 bases and J by 8 bases, and 14 bases separated the two germline ends. CDR1 MNHEY and CDR2 SVGEGT come from the germline V gene. This CDR3 has 12 amino acids. The CDR3 protein is CASTPGGLGYTF. The CDR3 DNA is TGTGCCAGCACCCCCGGGGGGCTCGGCTACACCTTC.

The CDR3 coding sequence is TGTGCCAGCAGCCAAGTACCAGGGGGAGGATACGAGCAGTACTTC. It yields the protein CASSQVPGGGYEQYF. The rearrangement links TRBV4-2 to TRBJ2-7, with a weak D call TRBD1 (7 bases). The CDR3 consists of 15 residues. Per the germline V gene, CDR1 is LGHNA and CDR2 is YNFKEQ. The V end lost 1 base, the J end lost 4 bases, and 14 bases lay between the germline ends.

The chain combines TRBV12-3 or TRBV12-4 with TRBJ2-5; 7 bases map to TRBD2. This CDR3 has 14 residues. J lost 1 base, V lost 6 bases, and 5 bases had no gene match. The CDR3 here is CASRGLAVQETQYF. Written as DNA, the CDR3 is TGTGCCAGCAGGGGGCTAGCGGTCCAAGAGACCCAGTACTTC.

Ten or more counts support this clonotype. CDR3 nucleotide sequence: TGTGCCAGCAGCTTAATGAGGGGGGCCGGGCGCACAGATACGCAGTATTTT. Translated: CASSLMRGAGRTDTQYF. The V and J genes are TRBV7-2 and TRBJ2-3; D might be TRBD1 or TRBD2, each matching 6 bases. V was cut by 2 bases and J by 1 base, with 16 bases left in between. From germline, CDR1 is SGHTA and CDR2 FQGNSA. CDR3 size: 17 residues.

The rearrangement uses TRBV29-1 and TRBJ1-3; D uncertain. Germline lookup yields CDR1 SQVTM and CDR2 ANQGSEA. This CDR3 spans 12 amino acids. V lost 4 bases, J lost 2 bases, and 6 bases lay in between. The CDR3 protein is CSVAGAGNTIYF. The CDR3 nucleotides are TGCAGCGTTGCAGGAGCTGGAAACACCATATATTTT.

This clonotype was recorded many times. The chain joins TRBV20-1 to TRBJ2-2; D might be TRBD1 (5 bases). The CDR3 is 15 residues long. Trimming took 1 base from V and 0 from J, leaving 9 bases between them. The V gene's germline CDR1 is DFQATT and CDR2 SNEGSKA (reference sequence). The CDR3 loop is CSARGQYTNTGELFF. The CDR3 bases are TGCAGTGCTAGAGGACAGTATACGAACACCGGGGAGCTGTTTTTT.

The rearrangement links TRBV27 to TRBJ1-4; 10 nucleotides line up with TRBD1. The CDR3 length is 16 residues. Trimming at V came to 1 base and at J to 7 bases, leaving 6 bases not matched to a gene. Germline V gene data show CDR1 as MNHEY and CDR2 as SMNVEV (reference sequence). CDR3 nucleotide sequence: TGTGCCAGCAGTTTATACCCGGGACAGGGGATTGAAAAACTGTTTTTT. Its translation is CASSLYPGQGIEKLFF.

This clonotype was observed at least ten times. The chain employs TRBV5-1 and TRBJ1-2, with 11 bases lining up with TRBD1. Germline assignment: CDR1 SGHRS and CDR2 YFSETQ. The V segment lost 4 bases and the J segment 6 bases; nucleotides outside the gene matches: 8. The CDR3 contains 15 residues. CDR3 in amino acids: CASSTRTGGSDGYTF. The CDR3 DNA follows: TGCGCCAGCAGCACCCGGACAGGGGGCTCTGATGGCTACACCTTC.